This entry concerns a single TCR beta chain. CDR1 and CDR2 from the germline V gene are SGHVT and SQSDAQ. The CDR3 covers 15 residues. V lost 5 bases, J lost 4 bases, and 15 bases lay in between. This record comes from a study of cytomegalovirus exposure and HLA in healthy donors. Both 60 Vbeta primers and 13 Jbeta primers went into the PCR. The repertoire was sequenced with immunoSEQ multiplex PCR; TCRdb's copy has only in-frame clones and lacks some. The sample contains fewer than 250,000 clones, roughly nine tenths of which appear only once. The sequence derives from a boy aged 2 to 10 in good health and CMV-seronegative. The rearrangement uses TRBV7-4 and TRBJ1-5; the D is unclear. Sequenced input: PBMCs. CDR3 residues: CASSPPPPLNQPQHF. CDR3 coding DNA: TGTGCCAGCAGCCCACCCCCCCCACTTAATCAGCCCCAGCATTTT.